One T cell receptor beta chain is described in this entry. Its specificity is not known. TCR beta libraries were made by quantitative 5'-RACE with molecular barcodes. TCRdb itself ran the 5' RACE reads through MiXCR, one entry per CDR3 protein. This table has 130,000 or so distinct CDR3 sequences, 17% appearing once. This sample is drawn from a study of CD8 T cells in ankylosing spondylitis. Whole-study results and caveats: Blood from ankylosing spondylitis patients appeared to carry a characteristic eight-variant TCR beta motif.

Per the germline V gene, CDR1 is MNHEY and CDR2 is SMNVEV (reference sequence). Trimming took off 4 bases at V and 6 bases at J, with 13 bases between the two ends. This CDR3 is built from 14 residues. The sample consisted of blood, either unsorted or a sorted T cell fraction (not recorded which). The source is a male donor with ankylosing spondylitis. The chain is built from TRBV27 and TRBJ2-1; D possibly uses TRBD1 or TRBD2 (6 bases each). This CDR3 is CASSYRGERNEQFF. As DNA, the CDR3 is TGTGCCAGCAGTTATAGGGGGGAACGCAATGAGCAGTTCTTC.